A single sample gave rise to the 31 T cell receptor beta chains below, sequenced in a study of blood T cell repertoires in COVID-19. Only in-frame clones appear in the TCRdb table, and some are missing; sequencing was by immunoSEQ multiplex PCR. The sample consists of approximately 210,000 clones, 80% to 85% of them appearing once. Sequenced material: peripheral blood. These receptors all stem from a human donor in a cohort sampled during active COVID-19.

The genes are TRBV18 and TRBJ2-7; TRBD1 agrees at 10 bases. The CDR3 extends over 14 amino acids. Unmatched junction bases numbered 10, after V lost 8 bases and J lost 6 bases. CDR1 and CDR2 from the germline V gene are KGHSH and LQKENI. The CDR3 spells CASHQGTGVSEQYF. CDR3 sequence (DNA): TGTGCCAGCCACCAGGGGACAGGGGTAAGCGAGCAGTACTTC.

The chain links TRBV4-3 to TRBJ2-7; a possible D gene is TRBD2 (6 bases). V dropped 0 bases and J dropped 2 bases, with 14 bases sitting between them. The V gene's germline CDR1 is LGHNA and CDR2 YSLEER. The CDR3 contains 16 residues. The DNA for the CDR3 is TGCGCCAGCAGCCAAGATTGGGGCGGGGCGGCCTACGAGCAGTACTTC. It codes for CASSQDWGGAAYEQYF.

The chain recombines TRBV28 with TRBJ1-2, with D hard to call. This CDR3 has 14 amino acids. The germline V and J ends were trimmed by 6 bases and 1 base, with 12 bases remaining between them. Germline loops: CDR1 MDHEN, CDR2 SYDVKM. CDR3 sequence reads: CASSFAGINYGYTF. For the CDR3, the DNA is TGTGCCAGCAGCTTCGCAGGAATTAACTATGGCTACACCTTC.

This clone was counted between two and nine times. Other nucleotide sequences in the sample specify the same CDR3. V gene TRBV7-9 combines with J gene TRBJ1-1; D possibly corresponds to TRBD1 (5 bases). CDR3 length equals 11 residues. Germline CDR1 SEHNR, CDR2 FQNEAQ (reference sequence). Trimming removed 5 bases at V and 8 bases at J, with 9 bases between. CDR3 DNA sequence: TGTGCCAGCAGCGGTGACAGCGAAGCTTTCTTT. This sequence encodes CASSGDSEAFF. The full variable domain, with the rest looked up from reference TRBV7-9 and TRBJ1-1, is DTGVSQNPRHKITKRGQNVTFRCDPISEHNRLYWYRQTLGQGPEFLTYFQNEAQLEKSRLLSDRFSAERPKGSFSTLEIQRTEQGDSAMYLCASSGDSEAFFGQGTRLTVV.

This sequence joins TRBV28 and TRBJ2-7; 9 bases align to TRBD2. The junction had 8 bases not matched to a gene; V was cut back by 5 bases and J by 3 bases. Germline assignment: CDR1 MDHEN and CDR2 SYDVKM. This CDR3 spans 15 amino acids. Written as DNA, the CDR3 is TGTGCCAGCAGTCGACTAGCGGAGGGGCTCTACGAGCAGTACTTC. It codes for CASSRLAEGLYEQYF.

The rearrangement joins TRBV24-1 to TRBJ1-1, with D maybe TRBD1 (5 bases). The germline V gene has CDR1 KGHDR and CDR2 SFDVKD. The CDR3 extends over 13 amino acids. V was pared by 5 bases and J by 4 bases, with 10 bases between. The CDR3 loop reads CATSGQGRTEAFF. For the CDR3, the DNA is TGTGCCACCAGTGGCCAGGGTCGCACTGAAGCTTTCTTT.

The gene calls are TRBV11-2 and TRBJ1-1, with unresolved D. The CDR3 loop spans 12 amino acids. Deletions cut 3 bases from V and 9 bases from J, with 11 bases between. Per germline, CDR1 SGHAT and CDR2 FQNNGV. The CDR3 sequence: CASSLSTAKAFF. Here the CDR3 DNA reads TGTGCCAGCAGCTTGAGTACTGCAAAAGCTTTCTTT.

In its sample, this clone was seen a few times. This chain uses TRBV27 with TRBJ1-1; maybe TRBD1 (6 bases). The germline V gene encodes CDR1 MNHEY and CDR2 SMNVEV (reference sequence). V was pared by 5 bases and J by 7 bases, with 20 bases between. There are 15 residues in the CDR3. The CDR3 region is CASSVSGLRGSEAFF. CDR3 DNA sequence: TGTGCCAGCAGTGTGAGTGGCCTTAGGGGGAGTGAAGCTTTCTTT.

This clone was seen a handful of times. CDR3 sequence (DNA): TGTGCCAGCAGTTCGATCCCCAGGGATTCCTACGAGCAGTACTTC. Its translation is CASSSIPRDSYEQYF. This sequence joins TRBV27 and TRBJ2-7, with D possibly matching TRBD1 (5 bases). From germline, CDR1 is MNHEY and CDR2 SMNVEV (reference sequence). CDR3 size: 15 residues. Trimming removed 4 bases from V and 1 base from J, with 14 bases in between.

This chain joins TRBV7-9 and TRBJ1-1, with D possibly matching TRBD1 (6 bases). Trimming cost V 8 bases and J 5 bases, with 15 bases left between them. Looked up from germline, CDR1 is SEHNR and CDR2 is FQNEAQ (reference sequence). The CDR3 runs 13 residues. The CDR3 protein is CASGVQGGTEAFF. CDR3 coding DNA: TGTGCCAGCGGGGTACAAGGGGGAACTGAAGCTTTCTTT. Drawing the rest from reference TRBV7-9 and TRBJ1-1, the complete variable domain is DTGVSQNPRHKITKRGQNVTFRCDPISEHNRLYWYRQTLGQGPEFLTYFQNEAQLEKSRLLSDRFSAERPKGSFSTLEIQRTEQGDSAMYLCASGVQGGTEAFFGQGTRLTVV.

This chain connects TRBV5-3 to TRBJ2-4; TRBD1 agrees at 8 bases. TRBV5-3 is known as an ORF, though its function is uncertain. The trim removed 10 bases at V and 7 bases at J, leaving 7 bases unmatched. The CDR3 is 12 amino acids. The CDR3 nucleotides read TGTGCCCCGACAGGGGCTTCGAACATTCAGTACTTC. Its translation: CAPTGASNIQYF.

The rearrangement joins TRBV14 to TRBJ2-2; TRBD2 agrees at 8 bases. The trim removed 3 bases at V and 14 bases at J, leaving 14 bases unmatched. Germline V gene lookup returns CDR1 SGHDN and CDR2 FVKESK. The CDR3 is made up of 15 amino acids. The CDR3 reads CASSHGLAPNLVLFF. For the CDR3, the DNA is TGTGCCAGCAGCCACGGACTAGCCCCCAACTTAGTCCTGTTTTTT. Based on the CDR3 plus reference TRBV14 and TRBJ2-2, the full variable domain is EAGVTQFPSHSVIEKGQTVTLRCDPISGHDNLYWYRRVMGKEIKFLLHFVKESKQDESGMPNNRFLAERTGGTYSTLKVQPAELEDSGVYFCASSHGLAPNLVLFFGEGSRLTVL.

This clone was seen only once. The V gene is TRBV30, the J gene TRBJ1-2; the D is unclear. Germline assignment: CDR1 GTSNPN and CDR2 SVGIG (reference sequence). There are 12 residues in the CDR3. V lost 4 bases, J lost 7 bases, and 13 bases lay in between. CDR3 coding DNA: TGTGCCTGGATCGACGGGCGGGGTGGCTACACCTTC. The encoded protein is CAWIDGRGGYTF.

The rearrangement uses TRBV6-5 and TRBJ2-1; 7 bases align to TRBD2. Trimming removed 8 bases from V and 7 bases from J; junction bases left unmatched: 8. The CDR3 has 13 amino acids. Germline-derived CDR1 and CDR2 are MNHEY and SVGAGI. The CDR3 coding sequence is TGTGCCAGCTTAGCGGGCCTGGGGAATGAGCAGTTCTTC. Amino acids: CASLAGLGNEQFF.

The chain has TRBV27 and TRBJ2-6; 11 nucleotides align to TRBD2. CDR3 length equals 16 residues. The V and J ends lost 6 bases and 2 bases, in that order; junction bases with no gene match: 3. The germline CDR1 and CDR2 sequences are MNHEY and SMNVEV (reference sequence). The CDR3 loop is CASRTLAGAGANVLTF. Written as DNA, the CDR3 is TGTGCCAGCAGAACACTAGCGGGAGCTGGGGCCAACGTCCTGACTTTC.

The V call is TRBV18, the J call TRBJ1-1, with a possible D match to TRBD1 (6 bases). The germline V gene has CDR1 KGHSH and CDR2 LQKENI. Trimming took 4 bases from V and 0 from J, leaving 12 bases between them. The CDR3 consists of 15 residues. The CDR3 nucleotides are TGTGCCAGCTCACTATCTCAGGGGCTGAACACTGAAGCTTTCTTT. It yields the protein CASSLSQGLNTEAFF. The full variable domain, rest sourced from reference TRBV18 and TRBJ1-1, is NAGVMQNPRHLVRRRGQEARLRCSPMKGHSHVYWYRQLPEEGLKFMVYLQKENIIDESGMPKERFSAEFPKEGPSILRIQQVVRGDSAAYFCASSLSQGLNTEAFFGQGTRLTVV.

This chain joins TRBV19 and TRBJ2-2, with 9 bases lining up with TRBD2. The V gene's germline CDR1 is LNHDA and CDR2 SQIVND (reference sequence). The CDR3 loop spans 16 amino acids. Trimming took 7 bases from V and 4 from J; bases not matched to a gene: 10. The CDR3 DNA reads TGTGCCAGTAAAAGTGCCCAGCGGGAGGCCACCGGGGAGCTGTTTTTT. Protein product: CASKSAQREATGELFF.

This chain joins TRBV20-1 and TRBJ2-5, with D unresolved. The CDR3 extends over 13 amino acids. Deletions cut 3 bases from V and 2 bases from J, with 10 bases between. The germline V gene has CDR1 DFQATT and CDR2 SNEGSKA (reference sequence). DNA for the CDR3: TGCAGTGCTAGTGGGCAGTCTCAAGAGACCCAGTACTTC. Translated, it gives CSASGQSQETQYF.

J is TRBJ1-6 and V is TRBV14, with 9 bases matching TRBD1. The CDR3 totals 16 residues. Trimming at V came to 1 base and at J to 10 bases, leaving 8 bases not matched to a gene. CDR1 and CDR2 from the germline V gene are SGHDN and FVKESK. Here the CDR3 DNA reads TGTGCCAGCAGCCAAGTTGGAACAGGGGGCCGATCACCCCTCCACTTT. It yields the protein CASSQVGTGGRSPLHF.

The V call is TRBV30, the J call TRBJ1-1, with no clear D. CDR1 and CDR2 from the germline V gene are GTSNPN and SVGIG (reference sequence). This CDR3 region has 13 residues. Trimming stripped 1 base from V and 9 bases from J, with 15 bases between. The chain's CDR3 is CAWSGEGTSKAFF. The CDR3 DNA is TGTGCCTGGAGTGGGGAGGGTACATCTAAAGCTTTCTTT.

CDR3 in amino acids: CASSAGDRGPTYEQYF. In DNA, the CDR3 is TGCGCCAGCAGCGCCGGGGACAGGGGTCCGACCTACGAGCAGTACTTC. The J gene is TRBJ2-7, the V gene TRBV5-1; TRBD1 matches at 10 bases. Looked up from germline, CDR1 is SGHRS and CDR2 is YFSETQ. V lost 4 bases, J lost 2 bases, and 9 bases stayed unmatched. The CDR3 sequence is 16 residues long.

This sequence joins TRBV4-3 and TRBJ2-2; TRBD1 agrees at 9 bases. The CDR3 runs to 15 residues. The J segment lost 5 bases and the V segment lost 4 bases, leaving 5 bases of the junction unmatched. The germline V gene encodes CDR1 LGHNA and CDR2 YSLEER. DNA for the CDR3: TGCGCCAGCAGCCCGGGACAGGGCAGGACCGGGGAGCTGTTTTTT. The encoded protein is CASSPGQGRTGELFF.

CDR3 loop: CAISDRTSWNEQFF. CDR3 coding DNA: TGTGCCATCAGTGATAGGACTAGTTGGAATGAGCAGTTCTTC. This chain uses TRBV10-3 with TRBJ2-1; 7 bases align to TRBD2. This CDR3 is built from 14 residues. Germline CDR1 ENHRY, CDR2 SYGVKD. Trimming at V came to 3 bases and at J to 7 bases, leaving 6 bases not matched to a gene.

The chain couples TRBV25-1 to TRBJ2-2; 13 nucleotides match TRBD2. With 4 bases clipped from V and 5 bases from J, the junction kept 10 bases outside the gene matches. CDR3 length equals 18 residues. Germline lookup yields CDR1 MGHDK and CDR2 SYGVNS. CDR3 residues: CASSGPRGLAGLTGELFF. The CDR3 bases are TGTGCCAGCAGTGGTCCAAGGGGACTAGCGGGATTAACCGGGGAGCTGTTTTTT. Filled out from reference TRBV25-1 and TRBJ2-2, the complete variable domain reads EADIYQTPRYLVIGTGKKITLECSQTMGHDKMYWYQQDPGMELHLIHYSYGVNSTEKGDLSSESTVSRIRTEHFPLTLESARPSHTSQYLCASSGPRGLAGLTGELFFGEGSRLTVL.

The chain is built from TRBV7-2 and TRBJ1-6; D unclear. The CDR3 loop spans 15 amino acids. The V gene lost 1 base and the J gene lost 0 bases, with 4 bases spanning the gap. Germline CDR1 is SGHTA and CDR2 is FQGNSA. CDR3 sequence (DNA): TGTGCCAGCAGCTTAGTTAGCTCCTATAATTCACCCCTCCACTTT. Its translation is CASSLVSSYNSPLHF. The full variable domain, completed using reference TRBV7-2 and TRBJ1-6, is GAGVSQSPSNKVTEKGKDVELRCDPISGHTALYWYRQSLGQGLEFLIYFQGNSAPDKSGLPSDRFSAERTGGSVSTLTIQRTQQEDSAVYLCASSLVSSYNSPLHFGNGTRLTVT.

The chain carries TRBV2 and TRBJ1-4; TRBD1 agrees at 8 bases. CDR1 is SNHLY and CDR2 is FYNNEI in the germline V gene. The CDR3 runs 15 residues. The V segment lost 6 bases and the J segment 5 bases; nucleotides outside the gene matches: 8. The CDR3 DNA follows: TGTGCCAGCAGGAACCGGGACAGGATGAATGAAAAACTGTTTTTT. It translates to CASRNRDRMNEKLFF.

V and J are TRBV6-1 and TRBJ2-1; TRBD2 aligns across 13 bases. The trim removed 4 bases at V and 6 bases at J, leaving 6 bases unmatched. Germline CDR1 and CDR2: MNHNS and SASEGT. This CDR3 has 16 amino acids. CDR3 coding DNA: TGTGCCAGCAGTGCCCGGACTAGCGGGAGTGTCAATGAGCAGTTCTTC. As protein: CASSARTSGSVNEQFF.

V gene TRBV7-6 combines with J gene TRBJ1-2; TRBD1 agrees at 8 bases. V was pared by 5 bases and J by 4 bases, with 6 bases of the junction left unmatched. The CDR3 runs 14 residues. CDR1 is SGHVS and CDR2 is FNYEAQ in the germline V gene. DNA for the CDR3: TGTGCCAGCAGCCCCGACAGGGGTGCCTATGGCTACACCTTC. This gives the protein CASSPDRGAYGYTF. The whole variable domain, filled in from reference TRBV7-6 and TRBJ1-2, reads GAGVSQSPRYKVTKRGQDVALRCDPISGHVSLYWYRQALGQGPEFLTYFNYEAQQDKSGLPNDRFSAERPEGSISTLTIQRTEQRDSAMYRCASSPDRGAYGYTFGSGTRLTVV.

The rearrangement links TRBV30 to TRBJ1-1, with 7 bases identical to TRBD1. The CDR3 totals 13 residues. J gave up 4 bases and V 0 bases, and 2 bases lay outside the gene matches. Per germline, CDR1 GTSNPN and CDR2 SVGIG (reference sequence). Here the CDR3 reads CAWSVTGATEAFF. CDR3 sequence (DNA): TGTGCCTGGAGTGTAACAGGGGCCACTGAAGCTTTCTTT.

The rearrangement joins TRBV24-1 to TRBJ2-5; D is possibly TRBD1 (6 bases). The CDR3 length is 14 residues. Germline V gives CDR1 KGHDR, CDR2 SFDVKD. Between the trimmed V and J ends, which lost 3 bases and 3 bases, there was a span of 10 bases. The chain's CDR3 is CATSDPDRKETQYF. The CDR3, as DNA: TGTGCCACCAGTGATCCGGACAGAAAAGAGACCCAGTACTTC.

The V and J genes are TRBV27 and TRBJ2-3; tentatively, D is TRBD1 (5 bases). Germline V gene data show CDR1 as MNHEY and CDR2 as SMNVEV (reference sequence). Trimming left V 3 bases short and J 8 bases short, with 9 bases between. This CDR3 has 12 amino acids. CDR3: CASSFNRGTQYF. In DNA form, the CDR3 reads TGTGCCAGCAGTTTTAATAGGGGTACGCAGTATTTT.